This TCR beta chain was profiled in a study of T cell repertoires in aging, cancer and after chemotherapy. Study context: Donors were grouped into six age bands spanning 30 or younger through 70 or older. Pre- and post-chemotherapy samples were paired from glioblastoma patients treated with temozolomide-based therapy.

CDR3 length: 17 residues. The germline V gene has CDR1 DFQATT and CDR2 SNEGSKA (reference sequence). V dropped 2 bases and J dropped 0 bases, with 19 bases sitting between them. As regards this clonotype: Its antigen is as yet unknown.

Rearranged V-D-J TRB sequences were amplified with a mixed TRB-A/B primer pool. TCRdb re-called the multiplex PCR reads with MiXCR, one entry per CDR3 protein. Among 2,000 to 2,500 distinct CDR3 sequences listed, 30% were seen once. Study findings and constraints: Immunological memory after chemotherapy cannot be judged from the repertoire data.

Amplification of TCR beta used genomic DNA extracted from peripheral blood. This sequence was found in a human donor with a solid tumor. The sample was blood. The V call is TRBV20-1, the J call TRBJ2-5; D might be TRBD2 (6 bases). This CDR3 reads CSARYPRGTSYQETQYF. The CDR3 DNA is TGCAGTGCTAGATACCCGCGGGGAACCTCGTACCAAGAGACCCAGTACTTC.